Listed below are T cell receptor beta chains from one sample, sequenced in a study of T-cell reconstitution after alpha-beta-depleted transplantation in children. TCRdb reprocessed the PCR reads with MiXCR, giving one entry per CDR3 protein. The sample carries approximately 400,000 distinct CDR3 sequences, approximately 11% recorded once. Material: PBMCs from the stem cell graft donor, obtained from the stem cell graft. The receptor source for this set is a human donor who donated a stem cell graft to a child with acute myeloid leukemia. Each CDR3 is given with its conserved first and last residue. Each record gives: clone size, D gene, J gene, V gene, CDR3 protein, CDR3 DNA. A D gene is named only where the DNA matches it firmly. Clone size is given for some rows only: seen once, a few or many times, or a class if the clone is expanded.

few . TRBJ1-1 TRBV25-1 CASSEYTLQGNVFF TGTGCCAGCAGTGAATATACCTTGCAGGGGAATGTTTTCTTT
. . TRBJ1-1 TRBV20-1 CSARDQERGGTEAFF TGCAGTGCTAGAGATCAAGAAAGGGGGGGGACTGAAGCTTTCTTT
few . TRBJ1-6 TRBV2 CASSVDAISNSPLHF TGTGCCAGCAGTGTTGATGCGATAAGTAATTCACCCCTCCACTTT
few TRBD1 TRBJ1-4 TRBV5-1 CASSLDTGGAKLFF TGCGCCAGCAGCTTGGATACAGGGGGCGCGAAACTGTTTTTT
. . TRBJ1-2 TRBV12-3/TRBV12-4 CASSLAGRVPRTNYGYTF TGTGCCAGCAGTTTAGCAGGGAGAGTCCCTCGGACTAACTATGGCTACACCTTC
few . TRBJ2-1 TRBV5-5 CASSLAGWGNNEQFF TGTGCCAGCAGCTTGGCAGGGTGGGGGAACAATGAGCAGTTCTTC
many . TRBJ2-3 TRBV29-1 CSGRDFSDTQYF TGCAGCGGCCGGGACTTCTCAGATACGCAGTATTTT
. TRBD2 TRBJ2-1 TRBV7-3 CASSFDPSGDEQFF TGTGCCAGCAGCTTCGATCCTAGCGGCGATGAGCAGTTCTTC
. . TRBJ2-5 TRBV7-3 CASSLTGAELGQETQYF TGTGCCAGCAGCTTAACAGGCGCGGAATTGGGGCAAGAGACCCAGTACTTC
. . TRBJ1-5 TRBV10-1 CASSEPSDVQPQHF TGCGCCAGCAGTGAGCCTTCGGACGTACAGCCCCAGCATTTT
few TRBD2 TRBJ2-6 TRBV6-1 CASRDQGTSSGANVLTF TGTGCCAGCAGGGACCAGGGGACTAGCTCTGGGGCCAACGTCCTGACTTTC